The present entry profiles one TCR beta chain with its context. As the CDR3 is not closed by the conserved phenylalanine or tryptophan, this likely results from a read error. This sample is drawn from a study of response to subunit inactivated influenza vaccine. J was trimmed by 3 bases and V by 5 bases; bases with no gene match: 10. The germline gives CDR1 MDHEN, CDR2 SYDVKM. CDR3 size: 15 residues. TCRdb re-called the RT-PCR reads through MiXCR, storing one row per CDR3 protein. The sample consists of about 570,000 distinct CDR3 sequences, 11% of them appearing once. This same sample was also part of a study on T cells expressing NK-cell markers. This second study notes: For TCR beta, cDNA was produced by 5'RACE template switching with UMIs.

The rearrangement uses TRBV28 and TRBJ2-7; 7 nucleotides match TRBD1. Material: PBMCs from blood, obtained on the day of vaccination. This TCR was recovered from a man in his fifties or sixties who received an inactivated influenza vaccine. CDR3 nucleotides: TGTGCCAGCAGTCCATTACGTGGACAGGACTACGAGCAGTACTGC. This sequence encodes CASSPLRGQDYEQYC.